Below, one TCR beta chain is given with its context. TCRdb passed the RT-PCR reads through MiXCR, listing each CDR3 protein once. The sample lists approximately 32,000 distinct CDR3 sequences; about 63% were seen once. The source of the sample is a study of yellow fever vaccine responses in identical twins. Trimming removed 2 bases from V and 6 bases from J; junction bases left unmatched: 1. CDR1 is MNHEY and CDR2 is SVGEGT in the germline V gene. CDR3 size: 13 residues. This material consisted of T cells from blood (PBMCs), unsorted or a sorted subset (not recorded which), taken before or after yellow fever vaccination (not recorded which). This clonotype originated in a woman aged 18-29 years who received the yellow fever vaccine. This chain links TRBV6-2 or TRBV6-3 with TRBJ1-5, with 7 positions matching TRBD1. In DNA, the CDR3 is TGTGCCAGCAGTTACACAGGGGTTCAGCCCCAGCATTTT. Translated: CASSYTGVQPQHF.